The 16 T cell receptor beta chains presented below share a single source sample, sequenced in a study of blood T cell repertoires in COVID-19. TCRdb's copy holds only in-frame clones and misses some; the assay was immunoSEQ multiplex PCR. The sample records approximately 300,000 clones, 86% being singletons. Input material: peripheral blood. The receptors originated from a woman in her forties or fifties with acute or convalescent COVID-19.

The V and J genes are TRBV7-6 and TRBJ2-1, with 7 bases that match TRBD2. Trimming at V came to 5 bases and at J to 0 bases, leaving 7 bases not matched to a gene. Germline V gives CDR1 SGHVS, CDR2 FNYEAQ. The CDR3 loop spans 16 amino acids. In nucleotides, the CDR3 is TGTGCCAGCAGCCGCACTAGCGACAGCTCCTACAATGAGCAGTTCTTC. Its translation: CASSRTSDSSYNEQFF.

This clone was detected once. The gene calls are TRBV5-1 and TRBJ2-5, with D perhaps matching TRBD1 (5 bases). The CDR3 sequence is 16 residues long. Germline CDR1 is SGHRS and CDR2 is YFSETQ. Trimming stripped 0 bases from V and 1 base from J, with 13 bases between. CDR3 nucleotides: TGCGCCAGCAGCTTGGGGGTTTCCAGGGTCCAAGAGACCCAGTACTTC. Protein sequence: CASSLGVSRVQETQYF.

The rearrangement uses TRBV4-3 and TRBJ1-4; D is unclear. The V end was cut by 0 bases, the J end by 0 bases, with 14 bases between. Germline loops: CDR1 LGHNA, CDR2 YSLEER. This CDR3 contains 18 residues. CDR3 DNA sequence: TGCGCCAGCAGCCAAGATCTTTCGGCGGGAGCAACTAATGAAAAACTGTTTTTT. Translated, it gives CASSQDLSAGATNEKLFF.

This sequence joins TRBV29-1 and TRBJ1-6; tentative D call: TRBD1 (5 bases). The V and J ends lost 6 bases and 7 bases respectively, with 16 bases between them. The CDR3 has 14 residues. The V gene's germline CDR1 is SQVTM and CDR2 ANQGSEA. In DNA, the CDR3 is TGCAGCGTGATACTTGACAGTCCGAATTCACCCCTCCACTTT. The encoded protein is CSVILDSPNSPLHF.

This clone was counted a single time. The rearrangement uses TRBV28 and TRBJ2-3; 11 positions agree with TRBD2. The CDR3 extends over 15 amino acids. Germline CDR1 and CDR2: MDHEN and SYDVKM. Unmatched junction bases numbered 3, after V lost 5 bases and J lost 2 bases. Here the CDR3 reads CASSPSGRNTDTQYF. CDR3 in DNA: TGTGCCAGCAGTCCTAGCGGGAGGAACACAGATACGCAGTATTTT.

This clone was observed a handful of times. The chain joins TRBV28 to TRBJ1-3, with a weak D call TRBD1 (5 bases). Germline V CDR1 and CDR2: MDHEN, SYDVKM. The CDR3 contains 13 residues. Trimming left V 3 bases short and J 8 bases short, with 11 bases between. The CDR3 spells CASSLGKQDTIYF. The CDR3 coding sequence is TGTGCCAGCAGTTTGGGCAAACAGGACACCATATATTTT.

The chain employs TRBV10-1 and TRBJ1-4; 8 bases match TRBD1. V was pared by 11 bases and J by 5 bases, with 4 bases of the junction left unmatched. Germline V gene data show CDR1 as WNHNN and CDR2 as SYGVQD (reference sequence). The CDR3 extends over 12 amino acids. The CDR3 coding sequence is TGCGCCGGTGGACAGGGAAATGAAAAACTGTTTTTT. Protein sequence: CAGGQGNEKLFF.

The chain has TRBV7-6 and TRBJ1-1, with 7 bases aligning to TRBD1. The germline V gene has CDR1 SGHVS and CDR2 FNYEAQ. V gave up 4 bases and J gave up 1 base; unmatched junction bases: 0. The CDR3 runs 13 residues. The CDR3: CASSWDRNTEAFF. The CDR3 DNA reads as TGTGCCAGCAGCTGGGACAGGAACACTGAAGCTTTCTTT.

The chain couples TRBV15 to TRBJ1-5; TRBD1 is a possible D gene (6 bases). Trimming removed 11 bases at V and 11 bases at J, with 25 bases between. The CDR3 is made up of 14 amino acids. CDR1 and CDR2 (germline): LNHNV, YYDKDF (reference sequence). CDR3 protein: CASPSGGHEKAQHF. The CDR3 DNA is TGTGCCTCCCCTTCCGGGGGGCATGAGAAAGCCCAGCATTTT.

The chain combines TRBV7-2 with TRBJ1-3; 10 nucleotides match TRBD1. Trimming at V came to 5 bases and at J to 1 base, leaving 8 bases not matched to a gene. Germline V CDR1 and CDR2: SGHTA, FQGNSA. This CDR3 comprises 17 residues. This chain's CDR3 is CASSPRTGGSSGNTIYF. Written as DNA, the CDR3 is TGTGCCAGCAGCCCCCGGACAGGGGGATCATCTGGAAACACCATATATTTT.

The chain is built from TRBV5-6 and TRBJ2-5; TRBD1 matches at 11 bases. This CDR3 contains 15 residues. Germline CDR1 and CDR2: SGHDT and YYEEEE. Trimming cost V 4 bases and J 4 bases; bases outside gene matches: 6. The DNA for the CDR3 is TGTGCCAGCAGCGCAACGGGACAGGGGGTAGAGACCCAGTACTTC. Protein: CASSATGQGVETQYF.

The J gene is TRBJ2-3, the V gene TRBV20-1; weak D call: TRBD1 (5 bases). CDR3 size: 11 residues. CDR1 is DFQATT and CDR2 is SNEGSKA in the germline V gene (reference sequence). The V end lost 2 bases, the J end lost 6 bases, and 6 bases lay between the germline ends. The CDR3 loop is CSARKGDTQYF. The CDR3 DNA follows: TGCAGTGCTAGAAAGGGGGATACGCAGTATTTT.

This clone was seen more than once but under ten times. V is TRBV24-1 and J is TRBJ2-3, with 10 bases matching TRBD1. Germline V lookup: CDR1 KGHDR, CDR2 SFDVKD. This CDR3 is built from 16 residues. J lost 4 bases, V lost 5 bases, and 8 bases had no gene match. CDR3 nucleotide sequence: TGTGCCACCAGTGGGACCGGGACAGGGGTTTCAGATACGCAGTATTTT. Translated: CATSGTGTGVSDTQYF.

The V and J genes are TRBV9 and TRBJ2-5; D is uncertain. Germline V CDR1 and CDR2: SGDLS, YYNGEE. V gave up 0 bases and J gave up 4 bases, with 7 bases separating them. This CDR3 spans 13 amino acids. DNA of the CDR3: TGTGCCAGCAGCGTAGATCGGTTAGAGACCCAGTACTTC. It codes for CASSVDRLETQYF.

The V call is TRBV10-3, the J call TRBJ1-6; 7 bases align to TRBD1. Germline CDR1 ENHRY, CDR2 SYGVKD. The V gene end was trimmed by 5 bases and the J gene end by 5 bases; junction bases not matched to a gene: 3. CDR3 size: 14 residues. This chain's CDR3 is CAISRQGNNSPLHF. CDR3 coding DNA: TGTGCCATCAGTCGACAGGGAAATAATTCACCCCTCCACTTT.

The chain recombines TRBV5-8 with TRBJ2-7, with 8 positions matching TRBD1. The CDR3 loop spans 14 amino acids. Germline V gives CDR1 SGHTS, CDR2 YDEGEE. Trimming took 2 bases from V and 4 from J; bases not matched to a gene: 5. Here the CDR3 DNA reads TGTGCCAGCAGCTTCAGGGGGCGGACGTACGAGCAGTACTTC. This codes for CASSFRGRTYEQYF.